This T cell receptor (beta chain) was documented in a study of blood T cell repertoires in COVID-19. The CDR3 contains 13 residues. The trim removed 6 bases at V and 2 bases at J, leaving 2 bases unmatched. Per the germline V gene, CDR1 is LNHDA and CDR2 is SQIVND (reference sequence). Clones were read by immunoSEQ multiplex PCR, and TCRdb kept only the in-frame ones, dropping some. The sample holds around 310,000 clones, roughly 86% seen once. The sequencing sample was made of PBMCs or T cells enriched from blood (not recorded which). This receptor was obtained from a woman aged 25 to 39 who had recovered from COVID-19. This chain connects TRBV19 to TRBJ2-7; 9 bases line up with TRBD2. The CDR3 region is CASRTSGTYEQYF. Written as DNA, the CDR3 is TGTGCCAGTAGGACTAGCGGCACCTACGAGCAGTACTTC.